This T cell receptor (beta chain) came from a study of human T cells and chemical hapten exposure. Overall study context: TCR yields differed between samples (mainly from small differences in pooled library volume). Study observations and caveats: Counts of TCRs above 1 in 1000 frequency stayed unchanged with DPC sensitization.

Separate cDNA molecules received unique molecular identifiers, which the library attached to them. Per the study methods: Around 97,000 TCRs per sample was the median, with a range of roughly 23,224 to 750,000. TCRdb called the reads again in MiXCR, with one record for every CDR3 protein. The V and J calls and clone size are TCRdb's, not the authors'. The repertoire consists of 100,000 to 150,000 distinct CDR3 sequences, with less than 10% occurring once and the leading ten covering roughly 1.5%. This clonotype was seen repeatedly, ten times or more. Its specificity is unknown. Trimming shortened V by 6 bases and J by 7 bases, and 9 bases separated the two germline ends. This CDR3 has 12 amino acids. Germline lookup yields CDR1 MNHNY and CDR2 SVGAGI (reference sequence). Total RNA came from unfractionated whole blood.

V is TRBV6-6 and J is TRBJ1-4; the D gene is possibly TRBD1 (6 bases). The sample was whole blood. The TCR originated in a human donor in good health. Some clones in this sample may be carry-over from other donors' samples. CDR3 in DNA: TGTGCCAGCAGGGACAGAGTTGAAAAACTGTTTTTT. This sequence encodes CASRDRVEKLFF.